This T cell receptor beta chain was retrieved from a study of blood T cell repertoires in COVID-19. Turning to the study itself: The analysed material was cDNA or gDNA that came from T cells, B-cell-depleted T cells, or PBMCs.

This clone was recorded only once. In the authors' workflow: Estimates of nucleated cell counts were drawn from the amplification of reference gene primers. The assay was immunoSEQ multiplex PCR, and TCRdb's table has in-frame clones only and misses some. The DNA gave D and trimming, while V, J and clone size come from that table. The sample records under 200,000 clones, 70% to 90% being singletons. Trimming shortened V by 2 bases and J by 4 bases, and 8 bases separated the two germline ends. The length of the CDR3 is 13 residues. This rearrangement joins TRBV12-3 or TRBV12-4 to TRBJ1-1; D is undetermined. This clonotype originated in a woman in her seventies with acute or convalescent COVID-19. Sequencing input: peripheral blood. The CDR3 here is CASSLLRFTEAFF. The CDR3 nucleotides are TGTGCCAGCAGTTTACTCAGATTCACTGAAGCTTTCTTT.